This section outlines one T cell receptor (beta chain) sequence together with its context. Its antigen is still unknown. These data come from a study of PD-1 blockade in classical Hodgkin lymphoma. TCRdb's copy holds only in-frame clones and misses some; the assay was immunoSEQ multiplex PCR. This sample has fewer than 25,000 clones; over 70% occur once, and the top ten carry 20% to 25%. Every patient relapsed after autologous stem cell transplantation, and brentuximab vedotin exposure varied. Study-wide results and caveats: At baseline, newly diagnosed patients reportedly showed less TCR diversity than healthy donors. By C4D1, CD4+ diversity increased significantly, especially in complete responders.

The V end lost 4 bases, the J end lost 4 bases, and 19 bases lay between the germline ends. The CDR3 totals 16 residues. From germline, CDR1 is SGHTA and CDR2 FQGNSA. The chain combines TRBV7-2 with TRBJ1-1; maybe TRBD1 (5 bases). This sample comprised peripheral blood mononuclear cells (PBMCs), obtained at baseline. The sequence was collected from a human donor with classical Hodgkin lymphoma. CDR3 residues: CASSSLSRGDRTEAFF. CDR3 DNA: TGTGCCAGCAGCTCCCTTTCGCGGGGGGACCGCACTGAAGCTTTCTTT.